This T cell receptor beta chain was sequenced during a study of T-cell reconstitution after alpha-beta-depleted transplantation in children. Construction of the TCRbeta library involved unique molecular identifiers. One entry per CDR3 protein results from TCRdb running MiXCR on the PCR reads. The sample gives around 600,000 distinct CDR3 sequences, roughly 15% of which show up once; approximately 1% is in the top ten. This clonotype showed up many times. This receptor was taken from a human donor who donated a stem cell graft to a child with acute myeloid leukemia. The sequences come from PBMCs from the stem cell graft donor, collected from the stem cell graft.

The chain's CDR3 is CSARDPRQGGTEAFF. The CDR3 DNA follows: TGCAGTGCTAGAGACCCAAGACAGGGGGGGACTGAAGCTTTCTTT. The V and J genes are TRBV20-1 and TRBJ1-1, with TRBD1 matching 9 bases. The CDR3 extends over 15 amino acids. Germline V gene lookup returns CDR1 DFQATT and CDR2 SNEGSKA (reference sequence). The ends lost 0 bases at V and 5 bases at J; junction bases unmatched: 7.